This T cell receptor (beta chain) was retrieved from a study of T cells in Graves' hyperthyroidism and ophthalmopathy. Stability of Graves' hyperthyroidism was defined as absent ophthalmopathy progression within 18 months. Aged 18 to 65, the patients had hyperthyroidism that was newly diagnosed and had lasted under 2 months. Every diagnosis used clinical symptoms, serum thyroxine and TRAb, thyroid ultrasound and orbital computed tomography. It was RNA transcripts that yielded the amplified TCR beta CDR3 regions. Using the HTBI primer set, a first-round RT-PCR was run on the TCR CDR3. TCRdb recomputed calls from the multiplex PCR reads with MiXCR, one row per CDR3 protein. The profile shows around 580,000 distinct CDR3 sequences, around 46% of them singletons. J gave up 7 bases and V 0 bases, and 6 bases lay outside the gene matches. The germline V gene has CDR1 SGHAT and CDR2 FQDESV (reference sequence). The CDR3 has 14 residues.

The sample taken for sequencing was peripheral blood or thyroid tissue (not recorded which). V is TRBV11-1 and J is TRBJ2-7, with TRBD2 matching 7 bases. The receptor was derived from a woman under 30 with Graves' hyperthyroidism. The CDR3 region has the DNA TGTGCCAGCAGCTTAGCGGCAGGGCGGGGGGAGCAGTACTTC. Translated: CASSLAAGRGEQYF. The full variable domain, with the rest looked up from reference TRBV11-1 and TRBJ2-7, is EAEVAQSPRYKITEKSQAVAFWCDPISGHATLYWYRQILGQGPELLVQFQDESVVDDSQLPKDRFSAERLKGVDSTLKIQPAELGDSAMYLCASSLAAGRGEQYFGPGTRLTVT.